Listed below are T cell receptor beta chains from one sample, sequenced in a study of T cell changes during pregnancy in multiple sclerosis. Data came from immunoSEQ multiplex PCR; TCRdb stores just in-frame clones and leaves some out. The sample yields some 60,000 clones, roughly 91% seen once. The specimen comprised peripheral blood, sampled in the third trimester of pregnancy. These receptors all stem from a female donor in good health, enrolled as a control in a pregnancy study. The CDR3 runs from the conserved cysteine through the conserved F or W. Each record gives: clone size, D gene, J gene, V gene, CDR3 DNA, CDR3 protein. A D gene is named only where the DNA matches it firmly. Part of the rows lack a size; the others show once, few, many or a class for expanded clones.

- - TRBJ1-5 TRBV12-5 TGTGCTAGTGGTACATGGACGGAGGGGAGGCCCCAGCATTTT CASGTWTEGRPQHF
- TRBD1 TRBJ1-4 TRBV6-5 TGTGCCAGCAGTTACTCGTCGGGACAGGGGGGAAAACTGTTTTTT CASSYSSGQGGKLFF
- - TRBJ1-1 TRBV14 TGTGCCAGCGCGTTTACCGGGAACACTGAAGCTTTCTTT CASAFTGNTEAFF
- - TRBJ1-5 TRBV25-1 TGTGCCAGCAGAGGGGCGGGGGTTGGCAATCAGCCCCAGCATTTT CASRGAGVGNQPQHF
- - TRBJ2-5 TRBV11-2 TGTGCCAGCAGCCTTGGACAGAGGGAGACCCAGTACTTC CASSLGQRETQYF
- TRBD2 TRBJ2-1 TRBV18 TGTGCCAGCTCACCTATAGCGGGGAGTTACAATGAGCAGTTCTTC CASSPIAGSYNEQFF
- - TRBJ1-3 TRBV28 TGTGCCAGCAGTTTCGAGTTCTCTGGAAACACCATATATTTT CASSFEFSGNTIYF
- TRBD2 TRBJ2-3 TRBV5-1 TGCGCCAGCAGCTTTAATAGCGGGAGGGATACGCAGTATTTT CASSFNSGRDTQYF
- - TRBJ2-2 TRBV11-3 TGTGCCAGCAGCGTGCGGGGGAACACCGGGGAGCTGTTTTTT CASSVRGNTGELFF
- TRBD2 TRBJ2-7 TRBV7-2 TGTGCCAGCAGCCAACTAGCGGGGGGACCCTACGAGCAGTACTTC CASSQLAGGPYEQYF
- - TRBJ2-3 TRBV21-1 TGTGCCAGCAGCAAAGAGGTGGGCGGGCCGCCTAGCACAGATACGCAGTATTTT CASSKEVGGPPSTDTQYF
once - TRBJ1-5 TRBV6-1 TGTGCCAGCAGTGAAAGGCGGGGCAATCAGCCCCAGCATTTT CASSERRGNQPQHF
- - TRBJ1-1 TRBV10-3 TGTGCCATCAGTGAGAAATCTTTGGGACAGAACACTGAAGCTTTCTTT CAISEKSLGQNTEAFF
- - TRBJ1-2 TRBV5-1 TGCGCCAGCAGCGCCTCCACTACGGACTATGGCTACACCTTC CASSASTTDYGYTF
- TRBD2 TRBJ2-2 TRBV6-5 TGTGCCAGCAGGAACCTCGGGGGGGGGCCCGGGGAGCTGTTTTTT CASRNLGGGPGELFF
once TRBD2 TRBJ2-1 TRBV2 TGTGCCAGCAGCAGACTAGCGGGAGTGGGGAGTGAGCAGTTCTTC CASSRLAGVGSEQFF
- - TRBJ1-2 TRBV20-1 TGCAGTGCTAGGGGAGTAGGAGGCTACACCTTC CSARGVGGYTF
- TRBD1 TRBJ1-2 TRBV6-1 TGTGCCAGCAGTGAAGCTCGACAGGGGAACTATGGCTACACCTTC CASSEARQGNYGYTF
- TRBD1 TRBJ1-1 TRBV29-1 TGCAGCGTTGACAGGGGGAGGACTGAAGCTTTCTTT CSVDRGRTEAFF
- - TRBJ2-1 TRBV29-1 TGCTCCGTGGTGGGGCTCTCTTACAATGAGCAGTTCTTC CSVVGLSYNEQFF
- TRBD2 TRBJ2-3 TRBV6-4 TGTGCCAGCAGTCGCGGGAGTGAAGATACGCAGTATTTT CASSRGSEDTQYF
- TRBD1 TRBJ2-1 TRBV13 TGTGCCAGCAGCTCGCCGGGACAGGCCAATGAGCAGTTCTTC CASSSPGQANEQFF